This T cell receptor (beta chain) was sequenced in a study of blood T cell repertoires in COVID-19 (dated by TCRdb to the early 2020s). Notes on the research overall: Collaborator samples came from the United States, Italy and Spain and covered acute and convalescent phases of COVID-19. The prospective study material was composed of cDNA or gDNA derived from T cells, B-cell-depleted T cells, or PBMCs. Subjects who had been exposed to COVID-19, were actively infected with it, or had recovered from it provided the deeply sampled blood TCRbeta repertoires that made up the dataset. The repertoires were released in a freely available public database meant as a resource for research on the immune response to SARS-CoV-2. The samples were drawn from two sources: the first 160 participants of the ongoing ImmuneRACE study, and 1,254 subjects contributed by 6 global collaborators. A de-identified subject ID, COVID-19 status, age in years and sex were almost always included in the sample metadata. Where available, HLA class I and class II types were obtained from metadata supplied by the sample provider rather than from assay-based typing. The paper's findings and limits, for the study overall: How much clinical and demographic metadata was included differed by source and by participant, and the metadata was provided uncurated.

TCRbeta CDR3 regions were amplified from genomic DNA by means of the immunoSEQ Assay, a bias-controlled multiplex PCR. The published analysis was carried out like this. Within the assay, amplification of reference gene primers was used to estimate how many nucleated cells each sample contained. Sequence reads were collapsed and filtered to measure the absolute abundance of every unique TCRbeta CDR3 rearrangement. For each sample, productive Simpson clonality was calculated as the square root of Simpson's diversity index across productive rearrangements. Held by TCRdb, this immuneACCESS table contains in-frame sequences only and omits some clones. Under half of the omission traces to an unresolved V gene where checked; the cause of the rest is unknown. That table gives V, J and clone size, and the DNA gave D and trimming. The sample yields fewer than 50,000 clones; approximately 70% were counted once. Roughly 5.8% of the sample belongs to the ten largest clones.

With regard to this clone: The specificity of this receptor is unknown. It has no much larger one-base neighbor in the sample; base qualities were not kept.

The collaborating institutions used their own protocols to collect whole blood in K2EDTA tubes. For TCRbeta analysis, collaborators shipped samples as frozen whole blood, isolated PBMCs, or DNA extracted from either of those sample types. What was sequenced was peripheral blood. This receptor was taken from a man aged 80 or over with acute or convalescent COVID-19.

The CDR3 sequence is CAWSVRLQDGYTF. In nucleotides, the sequence is TGTGCCTGGAGTGTACGTTTACAGGATGGCTACACCTTC. The chain is assembled from TRBV30 and TRBJ1-2; the best D guess is TRBD1, with 5 bases matching. V loses 0 bases, J loses 6 bases, and the germline ends lie 11 bases apart. From its cysteine to its phenylalanine, the CDR3 spans 13 amino acids. Solely the CDR3 DNA is kept, with 39 bases framed from the first base. CDR1 GTSNPN and CDR2 SVGIG were looked up in the germline V gene (reference sequence).